A single TCR beta chain is shown here with its context. This sample was taken from a study of shared clonotypes between healthy human individuals. TCRdb's table, derived via immunoSEQ multiplex PCR, lists solely in-frame clones and lacks some. This sample has about 530,000 clones, with about 80% found just once. Between the trimmed V and J ends, which lost 2 bases and 6 bases, there was a span of 7 bases. The CDR3 sequence is 12 residues long. Looked up from germline, CDR1 is MDHEN and CDR2 is SYDVKM. The TCR originated in a woman aged 40 to 55 in good health. Some clones in this sample may be carry-over from other donors' samples. The chain links TRBV28 to TRBJ1-2; tentatively, D is TRBD1 (5 bases). Sequenced: PBMCs. CDR3 sequence reads: CASSLQGHGYTF. Written as DNA, the CDR3 is TGTGCCAGCAGTTTACAGGGACATGGCTACACCTTC.